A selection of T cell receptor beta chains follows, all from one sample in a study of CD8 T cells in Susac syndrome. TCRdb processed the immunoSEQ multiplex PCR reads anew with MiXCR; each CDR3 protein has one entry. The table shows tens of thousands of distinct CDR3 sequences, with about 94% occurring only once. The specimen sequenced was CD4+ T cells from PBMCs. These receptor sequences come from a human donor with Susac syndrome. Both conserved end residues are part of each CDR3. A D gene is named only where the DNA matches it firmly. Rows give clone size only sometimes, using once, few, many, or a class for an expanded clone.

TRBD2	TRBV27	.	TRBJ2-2	TGTGCCAGCAGTTTATTTTCTTTGACAGCGGGGGGCCCGAACACCGGGGAGCTGTTTTTT	CASSLFSLTAGGPNTGELFF
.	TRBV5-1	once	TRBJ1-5	TGCGCCAGCAGCTTTCAGGGCGATAGCAATCAGCCCCAGCATTTT	CASSFQGDSNQPQHF
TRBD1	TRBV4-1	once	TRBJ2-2	TGCGCCAGCAGCCCTCGGGACAGGGAAGCCGGGGAGCTGTTTTTT	CASSPRDREAGELFF
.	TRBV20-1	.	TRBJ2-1	TGCAGTGCTAGGAACCGGGACACACTTTACAATGAGCAGTTCTTC	CSARNRDTLYNEQFF
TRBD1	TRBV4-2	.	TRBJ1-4	TGTGCCAGCAAACGGGCCGGGACAGGGAAGGCTGAAAAACTGTTTTTT	CASKRAGTGKAEKLFF
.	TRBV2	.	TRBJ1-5	TGTGCCAGCCAAGTGGAAAGCAATCAGCCCCAGCATTTT	CASQVESNQPQHF
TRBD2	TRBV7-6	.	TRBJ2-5	TGTGCCAGCAGCTTCCGGGGGGTGGAGACCCAGTACTTC	CASSFRGVETQYF
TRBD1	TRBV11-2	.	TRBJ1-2	TGTGCCAGCAGCCCGAGACAGGGATCCTATGGCTACACCTTC	CASSPRQGSYGYTF
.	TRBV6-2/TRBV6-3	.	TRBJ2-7	TGTGCCAGCAGTTACCTCCCGCTAGCTAACTCCTACGAGCAGTACTTC	CASSYLPLANSYEQYF
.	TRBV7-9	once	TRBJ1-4	TGTGCCAGCAGCTTGGGGCTCGGAAATGAAAAACTGTTTTTT	CASSLGLGNEKLFF
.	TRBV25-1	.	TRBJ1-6	TGTGCCAGCAGTGAATCCGCAGGCTCACCCCTCCACTTT	CASSESAGSPLHF
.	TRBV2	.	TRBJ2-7	TGTGCCAGCAGTGTCGAGGGTGTACTGGAGTACTTC	CASSVEGVLEYF
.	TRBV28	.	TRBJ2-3	TGTGCCAGCAGTAGAAAGGATACGCAGTATTTT	CASSRKDTQYF
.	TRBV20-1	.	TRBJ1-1	TGCAGTGCCGTGCCCGCCAGCACTGAAGCTTTCTTT	CSAVPASTEAFF
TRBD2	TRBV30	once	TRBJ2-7	TGTGCCTGGAGCAAGGGACTAGCCCACTACGAGCAGTACTTC	CAWSKGLAHYEQYF
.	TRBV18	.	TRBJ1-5	TGTGCCAGCTCCCTGGACCCAGATCAGCCCCAGCATTTT	CASSLDPDQPQHF
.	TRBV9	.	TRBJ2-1	TGTGCCAGCAGCGCAGGGTATCGCGATGAGCAGTTCTTC	CASSAGYRDEQFF
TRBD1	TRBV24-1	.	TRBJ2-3	TGTGCCATAGGGGGCTCGACAGCTAGCACAGATACGCAGTATTTT	CAIGGSTASTDTQYF
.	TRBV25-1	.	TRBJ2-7	TGTGCCAGCAGTCCACGGGACCAGCCCTACGAGCAGTACTTC	CASSPRDQPYEQYF
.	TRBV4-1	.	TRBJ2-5	TGCGCCAGCAGCCAAACATCCTCGGAGGAGACCCAGTACTTC	CASSQTSSEETQYF
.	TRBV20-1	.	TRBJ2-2	TGCAGTGCGAGACGGACTCTCACCGGGGAGCTGTTTTTT	CSARRTLTGELFF
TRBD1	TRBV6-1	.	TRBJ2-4	TGTGCCAGCAGTCCTAGACAGGGGGCCGTTACCAAAAACATTCAGTACTTC	CASSPRQGAVTKNIQYF
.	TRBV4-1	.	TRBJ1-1	TGCGCCAGCAGGACGTCCGGGACCCTAACGTACACTGAAGCTTTCTTT	CASRTSGTLTYTEAFF
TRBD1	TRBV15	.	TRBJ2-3	TGTGCCACCAGCAGAGAACAAAGGGGGCTCAGCACAGATACGCAGTATTTT	CATSREQRGLSTDTQYF
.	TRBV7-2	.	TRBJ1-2	TGTGCCAGCAGCTTATCGCAGTCTTGGGGCTACACCTTC	CASSLSQSWGYTF
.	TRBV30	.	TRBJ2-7	TGTGCCTGGAGCTCCCTGAGGGGGGACGACGAGCAGTACTTC	CAWSSLRGDDEQYF
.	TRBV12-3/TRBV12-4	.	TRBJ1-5	TGTGCCAGCAGTGCCCTCAATCAGCCCCAGCATTTT	CASSALNQPQHF
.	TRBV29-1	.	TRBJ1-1	TGCAGCGTTGACTTTTTGAACACTGAAGCTTTCTTT	CSVDFLNTEAFF
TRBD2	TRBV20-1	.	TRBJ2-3	TGCAGTGCCGCACTAGCGCCAGATACGCAGTATTTT	CSAALAPDTQYF
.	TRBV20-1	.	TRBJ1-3	TGCAGTGCTAGAGCGGCCGGAAACACCATATATTTT	CSARAAGNTIYF
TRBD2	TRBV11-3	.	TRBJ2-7	TGTGCCAGCAGCGCCGGGGGGAACGAGCAGTACTTC	CASSAGGNEQYF
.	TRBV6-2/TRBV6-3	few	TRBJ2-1	TGTGCTAGCAGGGGACTATCTAGGGGTGAGCAGTTCTTC	CASRGLSRGEQFF
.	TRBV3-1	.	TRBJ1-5	TGTGCCAGCAGCCAACGATGGGCGTCGCGAGCTATCAATCAGCCCCAGCATTTT	CASSQRWASRAINQPQHF
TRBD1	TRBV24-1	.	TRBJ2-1	TGTGCCACCAGTCCGGGACAGAGGCCCTACAATGAGCAGTTCTTC	CATSPGQRPYNEQFF
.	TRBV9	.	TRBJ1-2	TGTGCCAGCAGCACCCGGTGGACCGCGGTGCATGGCTACACCTTC	CASSTRWTAVHGYTF